Listed below are T cell receptor beta chains from one sample, sequenced in a study of CD8+ T cells in alopecia areata. TCRdb's copy holds only in-frame clones and misses some; the assay was immunoSEQ multiplex PCR. This sample has some 150,000 clones; about three fifths occur once, and the top ten carry about 40%. The sequencing sample was made of CD8+ T cells sorted from blood. These TCRs come from a human donor in good health. Each CDR3 is given with its conserved first and last residue. Fields, in order: J gene, D gene, clone size, V gene, CDR3 DNA, CDR3 protein. A D gene is named only where the DNA matches it firmly. Some rows mark clone size as missing; the rest say once, few, many or name a class of expanded clone.

J: TRBJ2-2; D: -; size: -; V: TRBV13; DNA: TGTGCCAGCAGCCAAGGCGACACCGGGGAGCTGTTTTTT; CDR3: CASSQGDTGELFF
J: TRBJ2-2; D: -; size: -; V: TRBV28; DNA: TGTGCCAGCAGTTTTGTGGGCGGGGAGCTGTTTTTT; CDR3: CASSFVGGELFF
J: TRBJ2-2; D: TRBD2; size: once; V: TRBV11-1; DNA: TGTGCCAGCAGCTTACTAGCGGCGAACACCGGGGAGCTGTTTTTT; CDR3: CASSLLAANTGELFF
J: TRBJ1-5; D: -; size: few; V: TRBV5-1; DNA: TGCGCCAGCAGTGTTGATAGCAATCAGCCCCAGCATTTT; CDR3: CASSVDSNQPQHF
J: TRBJ2-6; D: -; size: few; V: TRBV27; DNA: TGTGCCAGCAGTTTATTGTCCGGGGACAAGGCCAACGTCCTGACTTTC; CDR3: CASSLLSGDKANVLTF
J: TRBJ2-3; D: TRBD2; size: -; V: TRBV4-1; DNA: TGCGCCAGCAGCCAAGGGAGTCTAGCGGGAGATACGCAGTATTTT; CDR3: CASSQGSLAGDTQYF
J: TRBJ1-2; D: TRBD1; size: -; V: TRBV9; DNA: TGTGCCAGCAGCGGAATGGGACAGGTGAACTATGGCTACACCTTC; CDR3: CASSGMGQVNYGYTF
J: TRBJ2-7; D: -; size: -; V: TRBV7-2; DNA: TGTGCCAGCAGCTTTTTCCCAGGCAACTACGAGCAGTACTTC; CDR3: CASSFFPGNYEQYF
J: TRBJ1-1; D: -; size: -; V: TRBV9; DNA: TGTGCCAGCAGCGTAGTAGGGTCAGGGGACACTGAAGCTTTCTTT; CDR3: CASSVVGSGDTEAFF
J: TRBJ2-4; D: -; size: few; V: TRBV30; DNA: TGTGCCTGGAGTCCTCCGACAGTGGAGTTATTAGCCAAAAACATTCAGTACTTC; CDR3: CAWSPPTVELLAKNIQYF
J: TRBJ2-1; D: -; size: -; V: TRBV6-6; DNA: TGTGCCAGCAGAACCCAGGAGGGCCAGTTCTTC; CDR3: CASRTQEGQFF
J: TRBJ2-7; D: -; size: -; V: TRBV11-2; DNA: TGTGCCAGCAGCCAACCCCGCTACGAGCAGTACTTC; CDR3: CASSQPRYEQYF
J: TRBJ2-3; D: TRBD2; size: once; V: TRBV27; DNA: TGTGCCAGCAGTTTCGGCGGGAGGGTCACAGATACGCAGTATTTT; CDR3: CASSFGGRVTDTQYF
J: TRBJ2-5; D: -; size: -; V: TRBV7-9; DNA: TGTGCCAGCAGCACGGGGATAGAGACCCAGTACTTC; CDR3: CASSTGIETQYF
J: TRBJ2-3; D: -; size: once; V: TRBV4-1; DNA: TGCGCCAGCAGCCCCGGGCCTGGATGGACTGCAGATACGCAGTATTTT; CDR3: CASSPGPGWTADTQYF
J: TRBJ2-2; D: -; size: -; V: TRBV11-2; DNA: TGTGCCAGCAGCTTAGTTCGGTACACCGGGGAGCTGTTTTTT; CDR3: CASSLVRYTGELFF
J: TRBJ2-3; D: -; size: -; V: TRBV11-2; DNA: TGTGCCAGCAGCCCCCGGGGTAGTTCGGGCACAGATACGCAGTATTTT; CDR3: CASSPRGSSGTDTQYF
J: TRBJ1-1; D: -; size: -; V: TRBV29-1; DNA: TGCAGCGCGACTGGTTCTTTACTAGAAGCTTTCTTT; CDR3: CSATGSLLEAFF
J: TRBJ1-2; D: TRBD1; size: -; V: TRBV6-5; DNA: TGTGCCAGCAGTTACTTGGGACAGAACTATGGCTACACCTTC; CDR3: CASSYLGQNYGYTF
J: TRBJ2-3; D: -; size: -; V: TRBV6-6; DNA: TGTGCCAGCAGTTACTCGGAGGGGCCGTACACAGATACGCAGTATTTT; CDR3: CASSYSEGPYTDTQYF
J: TRBJ2-1; D: TRBD2; size: -; V: TRBV6-6; DNA: TGTGCCAGCAGCAACAGCGGGAGGCTCCTACAATTGCAGTTCTTC; CDR3: CASSNSGRLLQLQFF
J: TRBJ2-7; D: -; size: -; V: TRBV7-2; DNA: TGTGCCAGCAGCCTGAGCTCCTACGAGCAGTACTTC; CDR3: CASSLSSYEQYF
J: TRBJ1-5; D: TRBD1; size: many; V: TRBV27; DNA: TGTGCCAGCAGGGGGACAGGGATAAATCAGCCCCAGCATTTT; CDR3: CASRGTGINQPQHF
J: TRBJ2-3; D: -; size: once; V: TRBV29-1; DNA: TGCAGCGTTGCGGGGGCTAGCACAGATACGCAGTATTTT; CDR3: CSVAGASTDTQYF
J: TRBJ2-1; D: -; size: -; V: TRBV6-5; DNA: TGTGCCAGCAGTACGCCCTCAAATGAGCAGTTCTTC; CDR3: CASSTPSNEQFF
J: TRBJ2-2; D: -; size: -; V: TRBV29-1; DNA: TGCAGCGTAAGACAGGTTAACACCGGGGAGCTGTTTTTT; CDR3: CSVRQVNTGELFF
J: TRBJ1-1; D: -; size: -; V: TRBV18; DNA: TGTGCCAGCTCACCCGGCCCCCTCGCTGAAGCTTTCTTT; CDR3: CASSPGPLAEAFF
J: TRBJ1-4; D: -; size: -; V: TRBV23-1; DNA: TGCGCCAGCAGTCAAACGGTGGGGAGGGCTGAAAAACTGTTTTTT; CDR3: CASSQTVGRAEKLFF
J: TRBJ2-1; D: -; size: once; V: TRBV2; DNA: TGTGCCAGCCGTACCCACAATGAGCAGTTCTTC; CDR3: CASRTHNEQFF
J: TRBJ2-1; D: TRBD1; size: -; V: TRBV29-1; DNA: TGCAGCGTTGTAGAGACAGGGGGGAATGAGCAGTTCTTC; CDR3: CSVVETGGNEQFF
J: TRBJ2-1; D: -; size: few; V: TRBV9; DNA: TGTGCCAGCAGCACCGGGACAACGAATAATGAGCAGTTCTTC; CDR3: CASSTGTTNNEQFF
J: TRBJ2-1; D: TRBD2; size: once; V: TRBV27; DNA: TGTGCCAGCAGTTTAACTGGACTAGCGGGATTAGATGAGCAGTTCTTC; CDR3: CASSLTGLAGLDEQFF
J: TRBJ2-2; D: -; size: few; V: TRBV5-4; DNA: TGTGCCAGCAGACCACAGCGGTACACCGGGGAGCTGTTTTTT; CDR3: CASRPQRYTGELFF
J: TRBJ2-7; D: -; size: -; V: TRBV7-9; DNA: TGTGCCAGCAGCTTCAACAGGGCCTACGAGCAGTACTTC; CDR3: CASSFNRAYEQYF
J: TRBJ2-2; D: -; size: few; V: TRBV7-2; DNA: TGTGCCAGCAGCCCCCGTCCCAGGACCGGGGAGCTGTTTTTT; CDR3: CASSPRPRTGELFF
J: TRBJ1-1; D: -; size: once; V: TRBV2; DNA: TGTGCCAGCAGCGAGGGGTGGGGCATGAACACTGAAGCTTTCTTT; CDR3: CASSEGWGMNTEAFF
J: TRBJ2-1; D: -; size: few; V: TRBV7-9; DNA: TGTGCCAGCAGCTTAGGCTTGGTCAATGAGCAGTTCTTC; CDR3: CASSLGLVNEQFF
J: TRBJ1-2; D: -; size: -; V: TRBV11-2; DNA: TGTGCCAGCAGTTTGATGCCCGGGACCTATGGCTACACCTTC; CDR3: CASSLMPGTYGYTF
J: TRBJ2-1; D: -; size: -; V: TRBV30; DNA: TGTGCCTGGAGGCAGGTCGGGGGTTTTAATGAGCAGTTCTTC; CDR3: CAWRQVGGFNEQFF
J: TRBJ1-1; D: -; size: -; V: TRBV11-1; DNA: TGTGCCAGCAGCCCCTCCATCAGCACTGAAGCTTTCTTT; CDR3: CASSPSISTEAFF
J: TRBJ1-1; D: -; size: -; V: TRBV4-1; DNA: TGCGCCAGCAGGCGGTTCTCCCTGGTTAACACTGAAGCTTTCTTT; CDR3: CASRRFSLVNTEAFF
J: TRBJ2-1; D: -; size: few; V: TRBV7-9; DNA: TGTGCCAGCCGTGAGGGGTACAATGAGCAGTTCTTC; CDR3: CASREGYNEQFF
J: TRBJ2-7; D: -; size: -; V: TRBV2; DNA: TGTGCCAGCAGTGACCAGGACAGAAGGTCCGAGCAGTACTTC; CDR3: CASSDQDRRSEQYF
J: TRBJ2-2; D: TRBD2; size: -; V: TRBV6-5; DNA: TGTGCCAGCAGTAGCGGGAGTGTGGCCGGGGAGCTGTTTTTT; CDR3: CASSSGSVAGELFF
J: TRBJ2-1; D: -; size: -; V: TRBV11-2; DNA: TGTGCCAGCAGCCCCGGGGTTGAGCAGTTCTTC; CDR3: CASSPGVEQFF
J: TRBJ2-1; D: -; size: -; V: TRBV5-1; DNA: TGCGCCAGCAGTACGACTAGCTACAATGAGCAGTTCTTC; CDR3: CASSTTSYNEQFF
J: TRBJ2-7; D: TRBD1; size: -; V: TRBV28; DNA: TGTGCCAGCAGTAGGGACAGGGGTTTCAACTACGAGCAGTACTTC; CDR3: CASSRDRGFNYEQYF
J: TRBJ2-7; D: -; size: -; V: TRBV9; DNA: TGTGCCAGCAGCGAAGGGTCCTATCAACACGAGCAGTACTTC; CDR3: CASSEGSYQHEQYF
J: TRBJ2-1; D: TRBD2; size: -; V: TRBV10-2; DNA: TGCGCCAGCAGTGGGCTAGCGGGTAAATCCTACAATGAGCAGTTCTTC; CDR3: CASSGLAGKSYNEQFF
J: TRBJ2-7; D: -; size: few; V: TRBV2; DNA: TGTGCCAGCACTGGCGGGGAGGAGCAGTACTTC; CDR3: CASTGGEEQYF
J: TRBJ2-7; D: -; size: -; V: TRBV11-2; DNA: TGTGCCAGCAGCTTAGTATCGCGGCCCTACGAGCAGTACTTC; CDR3: CASSLVSRPYEQYF